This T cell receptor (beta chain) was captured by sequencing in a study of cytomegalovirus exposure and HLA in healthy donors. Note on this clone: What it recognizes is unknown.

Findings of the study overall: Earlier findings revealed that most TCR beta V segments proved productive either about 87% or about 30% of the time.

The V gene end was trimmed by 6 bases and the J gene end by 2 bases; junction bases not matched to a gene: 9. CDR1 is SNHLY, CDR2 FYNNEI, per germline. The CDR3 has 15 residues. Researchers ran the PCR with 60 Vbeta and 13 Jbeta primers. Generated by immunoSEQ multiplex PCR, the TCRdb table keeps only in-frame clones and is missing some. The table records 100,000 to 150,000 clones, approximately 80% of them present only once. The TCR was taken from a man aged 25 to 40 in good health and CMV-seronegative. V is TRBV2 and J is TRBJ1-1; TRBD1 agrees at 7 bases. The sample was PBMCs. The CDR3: CASRVMGTANTEAFF. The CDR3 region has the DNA TGTGCCAGCAGGGTCATGGGGACAGCCAACACTGAAGCTTTCTTT. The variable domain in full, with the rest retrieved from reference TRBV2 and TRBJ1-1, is EPEVTQTPSHQVTQMGQEVILRCVPISNHLYFYWYRQILGQKVEFLVSFYNNEISEKSEIFDDQFSVERPDGSNFTLKIRSTKLEDSAMYFCASRVMGTANTEAFFGQGTRLTVV.